Listed here are 13 T cell receptor beta chains from one sample, sequenced in a study of blood T cells in healthy people across ages. The second PCR ran roughly 6 to 11 cycles with a sample-barcoded 5' primer and J-beta primers. TCRdb re-called the 5' RACE reads with MiXCR, one entry per CDR3 protein. The sample records around 580,000 distinct CDR3 sequences, around 48% being singletons. The sequencing sample was made of blood. These receptors all come from a man at least 80 years old in good health.

This clonotype appeared many times. The gene calls are TRBV7-2 and TRBJ2-7; 9 bases are a match to TRBD2. Germline assignment: CDR1 SGHTA and CDR2 FQGNSA. V shed 4 bases and J 1 base; nucleotides not matched to a gene: 2. The CDR3 extends over 14 amino acids. The CDR3 reads CASSSTSGSYEQYF. In DNA, the CDR3 is TGTGCCAGCAGCTCGACTAGCGGTTCCTACGAGCAGTACTTC.

This clonotype came up many times. The rearrangement joins TRBV7-2 to TRBJ2-3; D remains unclear. V gave up 5 bases and J gave up 0 bases, with 12 bases separating them. The CDR3 length is 15 residues. Germline values: CDR1 SGHTA, CDR2 FQGNSA. The CDR3 region is CASSPWASSTDTQYF. In DNA, the CDR3 is TGTGCCAGCAGCCCTTGGGCTTCTAGCACAGATACGCAGTATTTT.

This clonotype turned up a few times. CDR3 amino acids: CASSFGIQVAQYF. The CDR3 bases are TGTGCCAGCAGCTTCGGTATACAGGTAGCGCAGTACTTC. J is TRBJ2-5 and V is TRBV7-9, with D perhaps TRBD1 or TRBD2 (5 bases each). Per the germline V gene, CDR1 is SEHNR and CDR2 is FQNEAQ (reference sequence). The CDR3 totals 13 residues. V shed 3 bases and J shed 11 bases, with 16 bases lying between them.

The chain joins TRBV9 to TRBJ2-3, with TRBD1 matching over 8 bases. Trimming at V came to 3 bases and at J to 5 bases, leaving 5 bases not matched to a gene. This CDR3 region has 14 residues. The germline gives CDR1 SGDLS, CDR2 YYNGEE. For the CDR3, the DNA is TGTGCCAGCAGCGGACAGGGGTGGAGAGATACGCAGTATTTT. Translated, it gives CASSGQGWRDTQYF.

The V gene is TRBV10-3, the J gene TRBJ2-7, with 7 bases identical to TRBD2. V dropped 0 bases and J dropped 3; count of bases not matched to a gene: 5. This CDR3 is 15 amino acids long. The germline CDR1 and CDR2 sequences are ENHRY and SYGVKD. CDR3 protein: CAISESSRTSYEQYF. As DNA, the CDR3 is TGTGCCATCAGTGAGTCAAGCCGGACTAGCTACGAGCAGTACTTC.

V and J are TRBV5-1 and TRBJ2-1, with D perhaps TRBD1 or TRBD2 (5 bases each). With 4 bases removed from V and 0 bases from J, the gap between germline ends came to 17 bases. Germline CDR1 reads SGHRS; CDR2 reads YFSETQ. There are 17 residues in the CDR3. CDR3 coding DNA: TGCGCCAGCAGCGCCCTAGGTGGGGGAAGCTCCTACAATGAGCAGTTCTTC. Its protein product is CASSALGGGSSYNEQFF.

This clonotype was observed many times. This rearrangement joins TRBV29-1 to TRBJ2-7; 13 bases line up with TRBD2. Trimming at V came to 3 bases and at J to 4 bases, leaving 3 bases not matched to a gene. CDR3 length equals 14 residues. CDR1 is SQVTM and CDR2 is ANQGSEA in the germline V gene. The CDR3 spells CSVDGLAGVYEQYF. Here the CDR3 DNA reads TGCAGCGTTGATGGACTAGCGGGAGTTTACGAGCAGTACTTC.

The chain joins TRBV20-1 to TRBJ2-1, with TRBD2 matching over 11 bases. Trimming removed 6 bases from V and 7 bases from J; junction bases left unmatched: 11. Germline CDR1 reads DFQATT; CDR2 reads SNEGSKA (reference sequence). This CDR3 is 15 amino acids long. The chain's CDR3 is CSAPTTSGSTNEQFF. The CDR3, as DNA: TGCAGTGCGCCTACAACTAGCGGGAGTACGAATGAGCAGTTCTTC.

This clonotype was detected many times. The V and J genes are TRBV7-6 and TRBJ2-3, with a possible D match to TRBD2 (7 bases). There are 15 residues in the CDR3. CDR1 is SGHVS and CDR2 is FNYEAQ in the germline V gene. V was trimmed by 0 bases and J by 4 bases, leaving 11 bases between them. This CDR3 reads CASSLAGGRSDTQYF. CDR3 bases: TGTGCCAGCAGCTTAGCGGGGGGGCGCTCAGATACGCAGTATTTT.

The chain uses TRBV20-1 and TRBJ2-5, with 8 bases that match TRBD1. This CDR3 is 12 amino acids long. Germline V gene sequence: CDR1 DFQATT, CDR2 SNEGSKA (reference sequence). This chain's CDR3 is CRANDRGWTQYF. The CDR3 nucleotides read TGCAGGGCAAACGACAGGGGCTGGACCCAGTACTTC.

The chain combines TRBV20-1 with TRBJ1-2; D may be TRBD1 (5 bases). This CDR3 has 13 residues. Germline V lookup: CDR1 DFQATT, CDR2 SNEGSKA (reference sequence). The V gene lost 0 bases and the J gene lost 5 bases, with 10 bases spanning the gap. The CDR3 spells CSARDEQEYGYTF. In nucleotides, the CDR3 is TGCAGTGCTAGAGATGAACAGGAGTATGGCTACACCTTC.

This clonotype has only one observation. The V and J genes are TRBV14 and TRBJ2-1, with 7 bases identical to TRBD1. The J call may be incorrect, as the DNA end agrees better with TRBJ2-7. The germline gives CDR1 SGHDN, CDR2 FVKESK. The CDR3 is 16 amino acids. The chain's CDR3 is CASSPFYRGSYNEQYF. The CDR3 bases are TGTGCCAGCAGCCCATTTTACAGGGGTTCCTACAATGAGCAGTACTTC.

There are many counts of this clonotype. The J gene is TRBJ2-3, the V gene TRBV6-5; 8 nucleotides agree with TRBD2. CDR3 length: 12 residues. V shed 7 bases, J shed 6 bases, and the junction held 3 bases outside the gene matches. Germline loops: CDR1 MNHEY, CDR2 SVGAGI. CDR3: CASTPGGDTQYF. The CDR3 nucleotides are TGTGCCAGCACCCCGGGAGGGGATACGCAGTATTTT.